Here is one TCR beta chain with its context. Its specificity is unknown. The repertoire was sequenced with immunoSEQ multiplex PCR; TCRdb's copy has only in-frame clones and lacks some. The sample yields some 80,000 clones, roughly four fifths seen once. From germline, CDR1 is MDHEN and CDR2 SYDVKM. Deletions cut 3 bases from V and 2 bases from J, with 7 bases between. This CDR3 has 13 amino acids. The data originate from a study of OX40 agonist ivuxolimab in advanced cancers. Study-level background: The dose of intravenous ivuxolimab that patients received every 2 weeks ranged from 0.01 to 10 mg/kg. Participants could have had prior anti-PD-1, anti-PD-L1 or anti-CTLA-4 therapy, and about 37% had some.

General study findings and limits: Averaging showed that CD8+ T cells had more expanded clones than CD4+ did.

Sampling of blood occurred at baseline, cycle 4 day 1, and cycle 7 day 1. This specimen consisted of CD4+ or CD8+ T cells sorted from blood, obtained in a trial of the OX40 agonist ivuxolimab. This chain connects TRBV28 to TRBJ1-2, with D tentatively TRBD1 (6 bases). This TCR was recovered from an adult with an advanced solid tumor such as melanoma, head and neck, liver or kidney cancer. CDR3 coding DNA: TGTGCCAGCAGTTTTACAGGGAACTATGGCTACACCTTC. Translated: CASSFTGNYGYTF.